A selection of T cell receptor beta chains follows, all from one sample in a study of post-analysis software for immune sequencing data. One entry per CDR3 protein, called by TCRdb with MiXCR from the PCR reads. The repertoire holds a few hundred thousand distinct CDR3 sequences, with 35% to 40% as singletons. The sequencing sample was made of blood. The receptor set was obtained from a girl aged 10 to 17 with multiple sclerosis. The CDR3 runs from the conserved cysteine through the conserved F or W. A D gene is named only where the DNA matches it firmly. Expanded clones are given a class, and other clones once, few, many or no size at all.

D	size	V	J	CDR3	DNA
TRBD1	.	TRBV7-3	TRBJ2-5	CASSLGQGRRDQETQYF	TGTGCCAGCAGCTTGGGACAGGGGCGGCGGGACCAAGAGACCCAGTACTTC
TRBD1	.	TRBV20-1	TRBJ1-5	CSASRTGGSNQPQHF	TGCAGTGCTAGCCGGACAGGGGGAAGCAATCAGCCCCAGCATTTT
.	.	TRBV25-1	TRBJ2-5	CASSRWAAAQQTQYF	TGTGCCAGCAGTCGTTGGGCAGCGGCCCAGCAGACCCAGTACTTC
.	many	TRBV4-1	TRBJ1-4	CASSHDSVRQDEKLFF	TGCGCCAGCAGCCACGACTCCGTAAGACAGGATGAAAAACTGTTTTTT
TRBD1	.	TRBV3-1	TRBJ1-1	CASSPGGQGFTEAFF	TGTGCCAGCAGCCCAGGGGGGCAGGGGTTCACTGAAGCTTTCTTT
.	.	TRBV3-1	TRBJ2-6	CARSPGSGANVLTF	TGTGCCCGCAGCCCAGGATCTGGGGCCAACGTCCTGACTTTC
.	.	TRBV7-2	TRBJ2-7	CASSPAKYEQYF	TGTGCCAGCAGCCCAGCGAAGTACGAGCAGTACTTC
.	many	TRBV28	TRBJ2-5	CASSLPSSSGRGTQYF	TGTGCCAGCAGTCTACCCAGCTCCAGCGGCCGGGGGACCCAGTACTTC
TRBD1	few	TRBV10-2	TRBJ2-4	CASRRTGDLGIQYF	TGCGCCAGCAGAAGGACAGGGGATTTAGGCATTCAGTACTTC
.	many	TRBV27	TRBJ2-5	CASRTRGGPQETQYF	TGTGCCAGCAGGACAAGGGGGGGCCCCCAAGAGACCCAGTACTTC
.	.	TRBV19	TRBJ1-5	CATKAGQGNQPQHF	TGTGCCACCAAGGCGGGACAAGGCAATCAGCCCCAGCATTTT
TRBD1	.	TRBV28	TRBJ2-7	CASSPARDRYEQYF	TGTGCCAGCAGCCCGGCAAGGGACAGATACGAGCAGTACTTC
.	many	TRBV5-1	TRBJ2-1	CASSLEAGSHNEQFF	TGCGCCAGCAGCTTGGAGGCAGGGTCCCACAATGAGCAGTTCTTC
.	few	TRBV5-1	TRBJ2-7	CASSPDDSYEQYF	TGCGCCAGCAGCCCGGACGACTCCTACGAGCAGTACTTC
TRBD2	few	TRBV12-3/TRBV12-4	TRBJ2-3	CASSSGGIADTQYF	TGTGCCAGCAGTTCGGGGGGGATAGCAGATACGCAGTATTTT
.	few	TRBV3-1	TRBJ1-1	CASTLGGEAFF	TGTGCCAGCACCCTGGGGGGAGAAGCTTTCTTT
.	many	TRBV10-3	TRBJ2-1	CAISSGGVNNEQFF	TGTGCCATCAGTTCCGGGGGAGTAAACAATGAGCAGTTCTTC
TRBD1	.	TRBV12-3/TRBV12-4	TRBJ1-1	CASTETGATEAFF	TGTGCCAGCACCGAAACAGGGGCAACTGAAGCTTTCTTT
.	few	TRBV20-1	TRBJ2-3	CSAPRATTDTQYF	TGCAGTGCCCCACGGGCCACAACAGATACGCAGTATTTT
.	few	TRBV20-1	TRBJ1-2	CSASPDGANYGYTF	TGCAGTGCTTCCCCGGACGGAGCTAACTATGGCTACACCTTC
TRBD1	.	TRBV3-1	TRBJ1-2	CASSTRTGGWGGYTF	TGTGCCAGCAGCACTCGGACAGGGGGCTGGGGTGGCTACACCTTC
TRBD1	many	TRBV12-3/TRBV12-4	TRBJ1-2	CASSLPGQNYGYTF	TGTGCCAGCAGTCTACCGGGACAGAACTATGGCTACACCTTC
.	few	TRBV20-1	TRBJ1-5	CNASGHVGQPQHF	TGCAATGCTAGCGGACATGTCGGGCAGCCCCAGCATTTT
.	.	TRBV20-1	TRBJ2-1	CSARVGAGNEQFF	TGCAGTGCTAGAGTGGGGGCGGGGAATGAGCAGTTCTTC
.	.	TRBV20-1	TRBJ2-1	CRTLRWGSYNEQFF	TGCAGGACCCTGAGGTGGGGCTCCTACAATGAGCAGTTCTTC
.	many	TRBV5-5	TRBJ1-2	CASSLSPGTYGYTF	TGTGCCAGCAGCTTGTCTCCGGGGACCTATGGCTACACCTTC
.	many	TRBV4-1	TRBJ2-1	CASSQDRLTRGEQFF	TGCGCCAGCAGCCAAGACCGGCTGACGAGAGGAGAGCAGTTCTTC
.	many	TRBV6-1	TRBJ1-5	CASRQVPEKQPQHF	TGTGCCAGTCGACAGGTCCCGGAAAAGCAGCCCCAGCATTTT
.	few	TRBV25-1	TRBJ2-2	CASSDPGAGGDTGELFF	TGTGCCAGCAGTGACCCTGGGGCCGGCGGGGACACCGGGGAGCTGTTTTTT
TRBD2	many	TRBV10-3	TRBJ2-3	CAISDMREGRADTQYF	TGTGCCATCAGTGATATGCGGGAGGGGCGAGCAGATACGCAGTATTTT
.	.	TRBV6-6	TRBJ2-5	CASGISGQETQYF	TGTGCCAGCGGGATCTCGGGACAAGAGACCCAGTACTTC
TRBD1	few	TRBV6-1	TRBJ1-1	CASSEAFWQGEVNFF	TGTGCCAGCAGTGAAGCCTTCTGGCAGGGGGAAGTCAACTTCTTT
TRBD2	.	TRBV5-1	TRBJ2-1	CASSLADSSGLIPSRYNEQFF	TGCGCCAGCAGCTTGGCGGACTCTAGCGGGCTAATCCCTAGCCGCTACAATGAGCAGTTCTTC
TRBD1	many	TRBV5-1	TRBJ1-2	CASSYHPQGAQGYTF	TGCGCCAGCAGCTACCACCCACAGGGGGCGCAGGGCTACACCTTC
.	.	TRBV7-9	TRBJ2-5	CASSLSSLEQYF	TGTGCCAGCAGCTTATCCAGCCTAGAGCAGTACTTC
TRBD2	many	TRBV24-1	TRBJ2-1	CATSDAGTSAFF	TGTGCCACCAGTGATGCCGGGACTAGCGCGTTCTTC
.	.	TRBV11-2	TRBJ2-4	CASSSSFTELAKNIQYF	TGTGCCAGCAGCTCCTCATTTACAGAGCTAGCCAAAAACATTCAGTACTTC
.	many	TRBV6-6	TRBJ1-4	CASSYDAVNEKLFF	TGTGCCAGCAGTTACGACGCAGTGAATGAAAAACTGTTTTTT
TRBD2	.	TRBV4-1	TRBJ2-1	CASSPTSGNPYNEQFF	TGCGCCAGCAGCCCGACAAGCGGGAACCCCTACAATGAGCAGTTCTTC
.	.	TRBV5-6	TRBJ2-7	CASSLVDRTSYEQYF	TGTGCCAGCAGCTTGGTCGACAGGACTTCCTACGAGCAGTACTTC
TRBD1	few	TRBV4-1	TRBJ1-6	CASSGAAGGGSPLHF	TGCGCCAGCAGCGGGGCCGCAGGGGGCGGATCACCCCTCCACTTT
TRBD1	many	TRBV5-1	TRBJ1-5	CASSGGTGGQPQHF	TGCGCCAGCAGCGGAGGGACAGGCGGACAGCCCCAGCATTTT
TRBD1	.	TRBV12-3/TRBV12-4	TRBJ2-7	CASSFRDRDYEQYF	TGTGCCAGCAGTTTCAGGGACAGGGACTACGAGCAGTACTTC
.	many	TRBV6-1	TRBJ2-1	CASSEAGREYQFF	TGTGCCAGCAGTGAAGCGGGCAGGGAATACCAGTTCTTC
TRBD1	.	TRBV5-1	TRBJ1-1	CASSFLGQGTEAFF	TGCGCCAGCAGCTTCTTGGGACAGGGCACTGAAGCTTTCTTT
.	many	TRBV7-2	TRBJ2-3	CASSSQSGWDTQYF	TGTGCCAGCAGCTCTCAGTCAGGGTGGGATACGCAGTATTTT
TRBD2	few	TRBV13	TRBJ2-1	CASSFGGLGRLGNEQFF	TGTGCCAGCAGCTTCGGGGGACTAGGGAGGTTGGGAAATGAGCAGTTCTTC
TRBD1	.	TRBV7-2	TRBJ2-1	CASSQITGVEYNEQFF	TGCGCCAGCAGCCAAATCACAGGGGTCGAGTACAATGAGCAGTTCTTC
.	many	TRBV9	TRBJ2-2	CASSHSRGNGELFF	TGTGCCAGCAGCCACTCGCGGGGTAACGGGGAGCTGTTTTTT
.	.	TRBV5-1	TRBJ2-3	CASSLVVDPTDTQYF	TGCGCCAGCAGCTTGGTTGTGGACCCCACAGATACGCAGTATTTT
TRBD2	.	TRBV5-1	TRBJ2-1	CASTPRGLAGGLSSYNEQFF	TGCGCCAGCACCCCGCGGGGGTTAGCGGGGGGCTTGAGCTCCTACAATGAGCAGTTCTTC
.	.	TRBV6-6	TRBJ1-3	CASSQGRSSGNTIYF	TGTGCCAGCAGCCAGGGACGTAGCTCCGGAAACACCATATATTTT
.	many	TRBV20-1	TRBJ2-3	CSARPFSSAPGDSTDTQYF	TGCAGTGCTAGACCGTTTTCTAGCGCCCCCGGAGACAGTACAGATACGCAGTATTTT